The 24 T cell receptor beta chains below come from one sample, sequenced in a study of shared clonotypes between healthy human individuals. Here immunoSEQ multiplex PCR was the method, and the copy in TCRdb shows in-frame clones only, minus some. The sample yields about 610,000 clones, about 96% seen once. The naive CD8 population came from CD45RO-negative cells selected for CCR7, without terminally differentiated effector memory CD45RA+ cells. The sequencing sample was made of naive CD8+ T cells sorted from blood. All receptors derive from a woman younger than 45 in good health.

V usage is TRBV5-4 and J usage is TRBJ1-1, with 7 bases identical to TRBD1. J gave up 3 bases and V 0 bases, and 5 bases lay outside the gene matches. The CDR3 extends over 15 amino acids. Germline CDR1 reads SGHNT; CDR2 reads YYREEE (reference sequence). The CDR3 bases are TGTGCCAGCAGCTTGGGGGGCAGGGGGTACACTGAAGCTTTCTTT. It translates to CASSLGGRGYTEAFF. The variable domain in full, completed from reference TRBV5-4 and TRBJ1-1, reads ETGVTQSPTHLIKTRGQQVTLRCSSQSGHNTVSWYQQALGQGPQFIFQYYREEENGRGNFPPRFSGLQFPNYSSELNVNALELDDSALYLCASSLGGRGYTEAFFGQGTRLTVV.

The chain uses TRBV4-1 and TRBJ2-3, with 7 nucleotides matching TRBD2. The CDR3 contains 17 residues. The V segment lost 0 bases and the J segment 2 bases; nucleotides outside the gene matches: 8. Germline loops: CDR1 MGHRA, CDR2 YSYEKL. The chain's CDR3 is CASSQDYLAETTDTQYF. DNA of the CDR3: TGCGCCAGCAGCCAAGATTACCTAGCGGAGACCACAGATACGCAGTATTTT.

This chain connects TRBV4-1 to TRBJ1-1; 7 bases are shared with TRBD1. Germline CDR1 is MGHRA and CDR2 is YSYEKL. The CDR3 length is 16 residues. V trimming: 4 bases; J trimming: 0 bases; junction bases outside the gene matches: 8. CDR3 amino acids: CASSRQGGEMNTEAFF. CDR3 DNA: TGCGCCAGCAGCCGACAGGGTGGGGAAATGAACACTGAAGCTTTCTTT.

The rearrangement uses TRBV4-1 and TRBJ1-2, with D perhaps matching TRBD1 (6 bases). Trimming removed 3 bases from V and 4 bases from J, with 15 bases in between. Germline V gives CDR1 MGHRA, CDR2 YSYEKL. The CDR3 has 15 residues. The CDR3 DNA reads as TGCGCCAGCAGCCATAAATTGGACAGTTCCTATGGCTACACCTTC. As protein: CASSHKLDSSYGYTF.

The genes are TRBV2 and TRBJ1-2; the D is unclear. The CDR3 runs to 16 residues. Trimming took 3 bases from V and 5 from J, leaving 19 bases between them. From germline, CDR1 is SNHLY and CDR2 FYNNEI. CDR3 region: CASSDRETLVEYGYTF. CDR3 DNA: TGTGCCAGCAGTGATAGGGAAACCCTTGTGGAATATGGCTACACCTTC.

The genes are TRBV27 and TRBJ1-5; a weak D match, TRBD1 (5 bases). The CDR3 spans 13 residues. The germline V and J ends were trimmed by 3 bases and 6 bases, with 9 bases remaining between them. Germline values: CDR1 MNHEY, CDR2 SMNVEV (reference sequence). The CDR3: CASSFGGRQPQHF. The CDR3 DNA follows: TGTGCCAGCAGTTTTGGGGGACGTCAGCCCCAGCATTTT.

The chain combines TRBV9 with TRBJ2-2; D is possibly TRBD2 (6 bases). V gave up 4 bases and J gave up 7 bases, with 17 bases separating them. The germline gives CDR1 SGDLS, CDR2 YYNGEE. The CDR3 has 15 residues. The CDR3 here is CASSQEWGEDGELFF. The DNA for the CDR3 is TGTGCCAGCAGCCAAGAATGGGGGGAAGACGGGGAGCTGTTTTTT.

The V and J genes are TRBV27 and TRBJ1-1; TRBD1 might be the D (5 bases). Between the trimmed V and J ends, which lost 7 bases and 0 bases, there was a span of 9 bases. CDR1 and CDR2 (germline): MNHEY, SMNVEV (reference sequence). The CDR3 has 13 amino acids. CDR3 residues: CASKTDMNTEAFF. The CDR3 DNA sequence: TGTGCCAGCAAGACAGATATGAACACTGAAGCTTTCTTT.

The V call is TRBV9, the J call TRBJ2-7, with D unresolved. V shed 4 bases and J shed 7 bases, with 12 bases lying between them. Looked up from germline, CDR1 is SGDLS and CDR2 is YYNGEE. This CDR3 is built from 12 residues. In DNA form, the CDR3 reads TGTGCCAGCAGCCCCTCTACGGGTGAGCAGTACTTC. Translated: CASSPSTGEQYF.

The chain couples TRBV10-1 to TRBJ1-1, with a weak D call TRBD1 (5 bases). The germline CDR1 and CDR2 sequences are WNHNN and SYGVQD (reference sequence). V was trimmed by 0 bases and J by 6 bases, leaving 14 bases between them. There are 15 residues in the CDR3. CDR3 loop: CASSESWGTDAEAFF. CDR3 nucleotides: TGCGCCAGCAGTGAGTCTTGGGGGACTGACGCTGAAGCTTTCTTT.

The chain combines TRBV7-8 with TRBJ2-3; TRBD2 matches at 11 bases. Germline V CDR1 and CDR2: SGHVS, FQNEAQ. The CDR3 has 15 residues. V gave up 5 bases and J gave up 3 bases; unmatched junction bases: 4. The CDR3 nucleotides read TGTGCCAGCAGCGATGGGACTAGCGGAACAGATACGCAGTATTTT. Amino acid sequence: CASSDGTSGTDTQYF.

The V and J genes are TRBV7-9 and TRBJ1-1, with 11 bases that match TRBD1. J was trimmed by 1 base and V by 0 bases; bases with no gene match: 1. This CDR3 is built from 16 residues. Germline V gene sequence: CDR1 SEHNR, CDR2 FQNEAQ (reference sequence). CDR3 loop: CASSLAGTGGNTEAFF. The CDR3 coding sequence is TGTGCCAGCAGCTTAGCCGGGACAGGGGGGAACACTGAAGCTTTCTTT.

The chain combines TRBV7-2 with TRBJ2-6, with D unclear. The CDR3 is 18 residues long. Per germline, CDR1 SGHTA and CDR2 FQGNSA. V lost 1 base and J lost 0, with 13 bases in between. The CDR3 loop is CASSLGPHKVSGANVLTF. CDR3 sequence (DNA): TGTGCCAGCAGCTTAGGGCCGCACAAAGTCTCTGGGGCCAACGTCCTGACTTTC.

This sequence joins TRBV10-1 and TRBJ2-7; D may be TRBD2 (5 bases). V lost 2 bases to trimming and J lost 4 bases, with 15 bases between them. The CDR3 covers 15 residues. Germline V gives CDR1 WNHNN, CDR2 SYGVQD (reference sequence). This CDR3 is CASSEGSGLPYEQYF. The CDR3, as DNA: TGCGCCAGCAGTGAGGGTTCGGGGTTACCATACGAGCAGTACTTC.

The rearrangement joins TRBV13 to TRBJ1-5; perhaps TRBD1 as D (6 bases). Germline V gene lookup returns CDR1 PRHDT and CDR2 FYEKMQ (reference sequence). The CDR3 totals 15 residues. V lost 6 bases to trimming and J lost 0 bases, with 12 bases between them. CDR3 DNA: TGTGCCAGCAGTAGGGGGGGGTATAGCAATCAGCCCCAGCATTTT. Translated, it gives CASSRGGYSNQPQHF.

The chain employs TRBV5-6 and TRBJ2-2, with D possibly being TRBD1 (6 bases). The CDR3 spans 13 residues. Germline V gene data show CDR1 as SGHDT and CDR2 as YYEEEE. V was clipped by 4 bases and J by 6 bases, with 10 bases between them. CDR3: CASSPTGPGELFF. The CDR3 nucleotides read TGTGCCAGCAGCCCAACAGGGCCCGGGGAGCTGTTTTTT.

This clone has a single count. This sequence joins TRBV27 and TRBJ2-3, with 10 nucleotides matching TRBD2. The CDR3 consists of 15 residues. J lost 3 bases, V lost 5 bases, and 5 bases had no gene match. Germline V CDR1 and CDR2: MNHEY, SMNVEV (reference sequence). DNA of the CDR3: TGTGCCAGCAGTGTACTAGCGGGACAAACAGATACGCAGTATTTT. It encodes CASSVLAGQTDTQYF.

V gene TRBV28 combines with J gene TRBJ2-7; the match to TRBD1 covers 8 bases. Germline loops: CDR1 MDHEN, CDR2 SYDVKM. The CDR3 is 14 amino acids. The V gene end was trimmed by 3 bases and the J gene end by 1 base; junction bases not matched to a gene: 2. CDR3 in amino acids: CASSFGDRSYEQYF. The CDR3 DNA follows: TGTGCCAGCAGTTTCGGGGACAGGTCCTACGAGCAGTACTTC.

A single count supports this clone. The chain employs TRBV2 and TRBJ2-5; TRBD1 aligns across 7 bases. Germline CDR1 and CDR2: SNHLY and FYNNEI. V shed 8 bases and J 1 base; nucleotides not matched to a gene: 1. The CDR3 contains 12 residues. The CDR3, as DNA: TGTGCCAGCTGGGACAGCCAAGAGACCCAGTACTTC. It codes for CASWDSQETQYF. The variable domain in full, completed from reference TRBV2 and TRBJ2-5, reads EPEVTQTPSHQVTQMGQEVILRCVPISNHLYFYWYRQILGQKVEFLVSFYNNEISEKSEIFDDQFSVERPDGSNFTLKIRSTKLEDSAMYFCASWDSQETQYFGPGTRLLVL.

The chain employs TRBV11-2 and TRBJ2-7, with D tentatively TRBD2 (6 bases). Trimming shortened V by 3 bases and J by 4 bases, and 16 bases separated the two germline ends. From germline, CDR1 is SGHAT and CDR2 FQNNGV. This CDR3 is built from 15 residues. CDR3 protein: CASSLESGVVYEQYF. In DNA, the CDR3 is TGTGCCAGCAGCTTGGAGTCGGGAGTAGTTTACGAGCAGTACTTC.

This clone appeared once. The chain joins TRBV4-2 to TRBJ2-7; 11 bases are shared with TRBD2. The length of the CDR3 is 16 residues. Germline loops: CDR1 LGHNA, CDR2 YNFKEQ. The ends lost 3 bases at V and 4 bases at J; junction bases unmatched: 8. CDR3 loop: CASSQQALAGVYEQYF. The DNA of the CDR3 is TGTGCCAGCAGCCAGCAAGCACTAGCGGGAGTATACGAGCAGTACTTC.

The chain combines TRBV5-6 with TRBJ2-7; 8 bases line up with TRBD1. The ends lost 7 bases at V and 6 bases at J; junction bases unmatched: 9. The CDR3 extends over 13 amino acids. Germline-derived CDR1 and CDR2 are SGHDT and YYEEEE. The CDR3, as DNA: TGTGCCAGCGAGGCGGGAACAGGGGGCGAGCAGTACTTC. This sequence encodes CASEAGTGGEQYF.

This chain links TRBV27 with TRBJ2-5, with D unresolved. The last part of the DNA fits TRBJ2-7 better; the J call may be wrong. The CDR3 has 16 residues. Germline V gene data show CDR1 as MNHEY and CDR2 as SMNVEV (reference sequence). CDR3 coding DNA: TGTGCCAGCAGTTTATCTGTCGGAACGAGACTCTACGAGCAGTACTTC. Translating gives CASSLSVGTRLYEQYF.

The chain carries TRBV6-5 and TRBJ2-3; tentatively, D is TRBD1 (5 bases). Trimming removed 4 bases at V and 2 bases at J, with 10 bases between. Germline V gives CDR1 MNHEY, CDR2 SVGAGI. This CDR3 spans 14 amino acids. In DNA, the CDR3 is TGTGCCAGCAGTTCTTTGGGGCCCACAGATACGCAGTATTTT. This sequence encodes CASSSLGPTDTQYF.